Shown below are 15 T cell receptor beta chains from a single sample sequenced in a study of tumor and adjacent non-tumor tissue in lung cancer. Three rounds of nested PCR, following a modified ARM-PCR protocol, produced the TCRbeta library. MiXCR was run by TCRdb on the multiplex PCR reads, yielding one entry per CDR3 protein. The profile shows 50,000 or so distinct CDR3 sequences, 74% of them singletons. This sample's RNA came from whole unsorted tissue. This non-tumor lung sample came from over 3 cm beyond the tumor edge. The material sequenced was distant non-tumor lung tissue. These receptor sequences come from a woman aged 55-69 years with non-small cell lung cancer.

In its sample, this clonotype was seen a few times. Without the conserved terminal phenylalanine or tryptophan, this CDR3 likely stems from a read error. The chain has TRBV5-6 and TRBJ2-3, with D unresolved. The CDR3 runs to 15 residues. The germline V gene encodes CDR1 SGHDT and CDR2 YYEEEE. As DNA, the CDR3 is TGTGCCAGTAGCTTGGGGTCGGTACCCACAGATACGCAGTATCTT. Translated: CASSLGSVPTDTQYL.

At least ten counts were recorded for this clonotype. This chain links TRBV28 with TRBJ2-2; 10 nucleotides line up with TRBD2. The CDR3 is made up of 19 amino acids. CDR1 and CDR2 from the germline V gene are MDHEN and SYDVKM. The trim removed 4 bases at V and 5 bases at J, leaving 16 bases unmatched. The CDR3 coding sequence is TGTGCCAGCAGTTCCCCCTATAAGCGGGAGGGCCGTTCGACCGGGGAGCTGTTTTTT. Amino acid sequence: CASSSPYKREGRSTGELFF. Supplemented by reference TRBV28 and TRBJ2-2, the full variable domain reads DVKVTQSSRYLVKRTGEKVFLECVQDMDHENMFWYRQDPGLGLRLIYFSYDVKMKEKGDIPEGYSVSREKKERFSLILESASTNQTSMYLCASSSPYKREGRSTGELFFGEGSRLTVL.

As regards this clonotype: Its ends do not fully match the called genes, so a read error is possible. CDR3 bases: TGCAGCATTGTGCCCCAAGAGACCCGGTACTTC. This sequence encodes CSIVPQETRYF. This rearrangement joins TRBV29-1 to TRBJ2-5; D is uncertain. CDR3 length: 11 residues. Germline CDR1 SQVTM, CDR2 ANQGSEA.

Comments on this clonotype: A single base separates this from a much larger clone, so it may be a read error. This chain connects TRBV7-8 to TRBJ2-3, with a tentative D call TRBD1 (5 bases). Germline values: CDR1 SGHVS, CDR2 FQNEAQ. The CDR3 covers 16 residues. V was shortened by 7 bases and J by 0 bases, with 17 bases between the two germline ends. CDR3 in DNA: TGTGCCAGCAACCGTAGGACAACAACTAGCACAGATACGCAGTATTTT. As protein: CASNRRTTTSTDTQYF. The whole variable domain, remainder taken from reference TRBV7-8 and TRBJ2-3, is GAGVSQSPRYKVAKRGQDVALRCDPISGHVSLFWYQQALGQGPEFLTYFQNEAQLDKSGLPSDRFFAERPEGSVSTLKIQRTQQEDSAVYLCASNRRTTTSTDTQYFGPGTRLTVL.

About this clonotype itself: The germline gene is not matched at one end of the junction; a read error may be the cause. The J gene is TRBJ1-2, the V gene TRBV24-1; TRBD1 aligns across 9 bases. Per the germline V gene, CDR1 is KGHDR and CDR2 is SFDVKD. This CDR3 comprises 17 residues. For the CDR3, the DNA is TGTGCCACCAGTGATTCAACCGGGACAGGGATACAGCTTGGCTATACCTTC. Translating it yields CATSDSTGTGIQLGYTF.

The table lists this clonotype with a count of one. In this CDR3 the conserved last residue, phenylalanine or tryptophan, is missing, so a read error is likely. The chain recombines TRBV4-3 with TRBJ2-7, with D possibly matching TRBD2 (6 bases). CDR3 length: 16 residues. Germline CDR1 and CDR2: LGHNA and YSLEER. This chain's CDR3 is CATSQGERGSSYEQYY. The CDR3 bases are TGCGCCACCAGCCAAGGGGAACGGGGGAGCTCCTACGAGCAGTACTAC.

This clonotype was detected only once. Its ends do not fully match the called genes, so a read error is possible. V usage is TRBV4-3 and J usage is TRBJ1-4; 7 nucleotides align to TRBD1. Germline V gene data show CDR1 as LGHNA and CDR2 as YSLEER. The length of the CDR3 is 16 residues. This chain's CDR3 is CAISQGNRGVDEILFF. DNA of the CDR3: TGCGCCATCAGCCAAGGGAACAGGGGTGTAGATGAAATACTGTTTTTT.

Concerning this clonotype: A read error may produce the germline difference seen at one junction end. J is TRBJ1-1 and V is TRBV4-1; 8 bases match TRBD1. Germline CDR1 and CDR2: MGHRA and YSYEKL. The CDR3 spans 14 residues. In DNA form, the CDR3 reads TGCGTCAGCAGCCATGGGGACAGGAATACTGCAGCTTTCTTT. This sequence encodes CVSSHGDRNTAAFF.

On this clonotype: Without the conserved terminal phenylalanine or tryptophan, this CDR3 likely stems from a read error. The chain combines TRBV4-3 with TRBJ1-1; 7 positions match TRBD1. This CDR3 contains 14 residues. The V gene's germline CDR1 is LGHNA and CDR2 YSLEER. This CDR3 reads CARSQDSQGAEAFL. In DNA form, the CDR3 reads TGCGCCAGAAGCCAAGATTCCCAGGGGGCTGAAGCTTTCTTA.

V gene TRBV11-2 combines with J gene TRBJ1-4; no clear D. The CDR3 spans 13 residues. Germline V gene lookup returns CDR1 SGHAT and CDR2 FQNNGV. V dropped 5 bases and J dropped 7 bases, with 11 bases sitting between them. The CDR3 DNA follows: TGTGCCAGCAGCCGGCGGGGAGTTGAAAAACTGTTTTTT. Amino acids: CASSRRGVEKLFF.

In the case of this clonotype: The conserved final phenylalanine or tryptophan is absent from the CDR3, which likely points to a read error. This sequence joins TRBV5-1 and TRBJ2-2; D may be TRBD1 or TRBD2 (5 bases each). CDR1 and CDR2 (germline): SGHRS, YFSETQ. CDR3 size: 16 residues. V was pared by 6 bases and J by 3 bases, with 18 bases between. The chain's CDR3 is CASNLGMRDHTGELFY. For the CDR3, the DNA is TGCGCCAGCAACCTCGGTATGAGGGACCACACCGGGGAGCTGTTTTAT.

The V call is TRBV29-1, the J call TRBJ2-7; D is possibly TRBD1 or TRBD2 (5 bases each). This CDR3 region has 14 residues. The germline CDR1 and CDR2 sequences are SQVTM and ANQGSEA. The CDR3 reads CCAAGVGDAYEQYF. The CDR3 DNA follows: TGCTGCGCTGCCGGGGTAGGGGACGCCTACGAGCAGTACTTC.

The J gene is TRBJ2-1, the V gene TRBV20-1; TRBD2 matches at 8 bases. The CDR3 loop spans 15 amino acids. V lost 8 bases to trimming and J lost 4 bases; unmatched junction nucleotides: 13. Germline V gene data show CDR1 as DFQATT and CDR2 as SNEGSKA (reference sequence). This CDR3 is CSTKAGDVTYNEQFF. The CDR3 nucleotides read TGCAGTACTAAAGCGGGAGACGTCACTTACAATGAGCAGTTCTTC.

As concerns this clonotype: One end of the junction varies from germline; a read error may be responsible. The CDR3 region is CASIPSRDRGNIQYF. In DNA, the CDR3 is TGCGCCAGCATCCCGAGTCGGGACAGGGGTAACATTCAGTACTTT. V usage is TRBV4-3 and J usage is TRBJ2-4; the match to TRBD1 covers 10 bases. CDR3 length: 15 residues. Germline CDR1 and CDR2: LGHNA and YSLEER.

On this clonotype: Sequence at one end of the junction differs from germline and may be a read error. The chain uses TRBV11-2 and TRBJ1-1; D possibly corresponds to TRBD1 (6 bases). Germline V CDR1 and CDR2: SGHAT, FQNNGV. The CDR3 runs 15 residues. Written as DNA, the CDR3 is TGTGCCATCAGCTTAGGTCCCTCAGGGGTAACTGAAGCTTTCTTT. It translates to CAISLGPSGVTEAFF.